This T cell receptor beta chain was recorded in a study of human T cells and chemical hapten exposure. The sample holds many counts of this clonotype. Individual cDNA molecules each carried unique molecular identifiers attached by the library. MiXCR, run by TCRdb on the RACE reads, gives a single entry per CDR3 protein. The repertoire holds 270,000 or so distinct CDR3 sequences, with over 7.5% as singletons. Sample time point: pre-sensitization, week 0. Treatment: therapeutic diphenylcyclopropenone sensitization with weekly scalp DPC. The CDR3 covers 16 residues. Between the trimmed V and J ends, which lost 4 bases and 0 bases, there was a span of 13 bases. Germline V gene sequence: CDR1 MDHEN, CDR2 SYDVKM.

Sequenced here: whole blood, sampled in connection with sensitization to the hapten diphenylcyclopropenone (DPC). This chain uses TRBV28 with TRBJ2-1; possibly TRBD1 for D (5 bases). This TCR derives from a man younger than 35 with alopecia areata. Some clones in this sample may be carry-over from other donors' samples. The CDR3 here is CASSSRGLSSYNEQFF. CDR3 sequence (DNA): TGTGCCAGCAGTTCAAGGGGTCTTAGCTCCTACAATGAGCAGTTCTTC.